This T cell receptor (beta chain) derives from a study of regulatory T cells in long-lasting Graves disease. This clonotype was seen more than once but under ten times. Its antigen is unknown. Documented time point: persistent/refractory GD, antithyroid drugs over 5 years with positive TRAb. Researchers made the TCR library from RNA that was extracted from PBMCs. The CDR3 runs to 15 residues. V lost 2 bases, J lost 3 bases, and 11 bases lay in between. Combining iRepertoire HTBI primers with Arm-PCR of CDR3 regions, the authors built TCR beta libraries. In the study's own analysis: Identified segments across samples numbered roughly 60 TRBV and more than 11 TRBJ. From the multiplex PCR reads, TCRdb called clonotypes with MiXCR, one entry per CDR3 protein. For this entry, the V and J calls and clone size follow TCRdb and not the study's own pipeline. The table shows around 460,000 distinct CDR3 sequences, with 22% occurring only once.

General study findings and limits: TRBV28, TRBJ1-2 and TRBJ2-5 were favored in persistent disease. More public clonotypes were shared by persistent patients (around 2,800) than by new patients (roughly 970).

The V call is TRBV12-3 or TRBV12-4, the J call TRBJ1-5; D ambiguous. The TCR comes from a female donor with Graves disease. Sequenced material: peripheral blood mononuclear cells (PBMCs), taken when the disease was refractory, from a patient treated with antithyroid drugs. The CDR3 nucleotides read TGTGCCAGCAGTTTACGGCGGCAACTCAATCAGCCCCAGCATTTT. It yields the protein CASSLRRQLNQPQHF.